Only a few counts were recorded for the clone carrying this T cell receptor (beta chain). The data derive from a study of blood T cell repertoires in COVID-19. On the study more broadly: There were acute and convalescent COVID-19 samples, and they came from the United States, Italy and Spain. T cells, B-cell-depleted T cells, or PBMCs provided the cDNA or gDNA that served as material.

The cohort comprised adults aged about 18 to 100 years residing in approximately 25 US areas. Authors' data handling: Amplification from reference gene primers served as the basis for estimated nucleated cell counts. The table came from immunoSEQ multiplex PCR; TCRdb's copy has only in-frame clones and leaves some out. For V, J and clone size, that table is used; D and trimming come from the DNA. This table holds hundreds of thousands of clones, around 90% found once. Trimming shortened V by 3 bases and J by 2 bases, and 8 bases separated the two germline ends. There are 13 residues in the CDR3. The sequenced material came from PBMCs or T cells enriched from blood (not recorded which). The TCR comes from a man in his forties or fifties who had been exposed to COVID-19. The chain employs TRBV12-3 or TRBV12-4 and TRBJ2-7; no reliable D call. The CDR3 sequence: CASSLAVTYEQYF. The DNA for the CDR3 is TGTGCCAGCAGTTTGGCAGTCACCTACGAGCAGTACTTC.